The TCR beta chain described here comes from a study of cytomegalovirus exposure and HLA in healthy donors. Nominal health characterized the donors when sampled, though unrecorded immune exposures were likely. The primer mix had 60 Vbeta and 13 Jbeta primers. Data came from immunoSEQ multiplex PCR; TCRdb stores just in-frame clones and leaves some out. The sample carries approximately 180,000 clones, 70% to 90% recorded once. Study outcomes and limitations: Later on, an analysis found that several of the most significant clusters appeared to be linked to common viral pathogens, which included parvovirus B19. Information on immune exposure was restricted to one variable (CMV serostatus). Earlier analysis looked at TCR beta V segments, and most were productive about 87% or about 30% of the time.

The J segment lost 1 base and the V segment lost 3 bases, leaving 4 bases of the junction unmatched. CDR1 WNHNN and CDR2 SYGVQD come from the germline V gene (reference sequence). The CDR3 is made up of 15 amino acids. As regards this clone: Antigen unknown.

The TCR comes from a woman between 25 and 40 years old in good health and CMV-seronegative. Sequences were obtained from PBMCs. The gene calls are TRBV10-1 and TRBJ2-3; 7 nucleotides align to TRBD2. The CDR3 sequence is CASSDGGFGTDTQYF. In DNA, the CDR3 is TGCGCCAGCAGTGACGGGGGGTTTGGCACAGATACGCAGTATTTT.